The subject of this entry is one T cell receptor beta chain. This receptor's antigen is unknown. Base qualities are not recorded, but no much larger clone differs from it by a single base. Between the V and J ends, shortened by 11 bases and 0 bases respectively, the junction contains 14 bases. The CDR3 numbers 14 residues from cysteine through phenylalanine. Here the CDR3 DNA is all that survives: 42 bases in frame from base 1. Based on the germline V gene, the CDR1 and CDR2 sequences are SNHLY and FYNNEI. Collaborating institutions collected whole blood in K2EDTA tubes following their own protocols. For TCRbeta analysis, collaborators shipped samples in one of three forms: frozen whole blood, isolated PBMCs, or DNA extracted from either of those sample types. TCRbeta CDR3 regions were amplified from genomic DNA using the immunoSEQ Assay, a bias-controlled multiplex PCR. On the study's bioinformatics: Nucleated cell counts per sample were estimated from amplification of reference gene primers within the assay. To quantify the absolute abundance of each unique TCRbeta CDR3 rearrangement, sequence reads were collapsed and filtered. Productive Simpson clonality was computed per sample as the square root of Simpson's diversity index over productive rearrangements. The clones in this table, taken by TCRdb from immuneACCESS, are in-frame only. Not every clone is retained; where verified, under half of the shortfall comes from an unresolved V gene, and the cause of the rest is unknown. That table supplies the V and J calls and clone size; D and trimming were determined from the DNA. For this sample the table gives about 23,000 clones, of which approximately 94% were detected only once. Around 8.6% of the sample goes to the ten largest clones.

The sample belongs to a study of blood T cell repertoires in COVID-19 (dated by TCRdb to about 2020). With respect to the entire study: Collaborator samples came from the United States, Italy and Spain and covered acute and convalescent phases of COVID-19. The material from the prospective study consisted of cDNA or gDNA derived from T cells, B-cell-depleted T cells, or PBMCs. Subjects who had been exposed to COVID-19, were actively infected with it, or had recovered from it provided the deeply sampled blood TCRbeta repertoires that made up the dataset. The repertoires were made available in a free public database intended to serve as a resource for research on the immune response to SARS-CoV-2. The samples were drawn from two sources: the first 160 participants of the ongoing ImmuneRACE study, and fewer than 1,500 subjects contributed by 6 global collaborators. Sample metadata almost always included a de-identified subject ID, COVID-19 status, age in years and sex. HLA class I and class II types, where available, came from metadata supplied by the sample provider rather than from assay-based typing.

General conclusions and limits of the study: How much clinical and demographic metadata was included differed by source and by participant, and the metadata was provided uncurated.

This chain joins TRBV2 to TRBJ2-1; the D gene lacks a confident call. The specimen was peripheral blood. The receptor's source is a human donor in a cohort sampled during active COVID-19. The DNA sequence is TGTGCCGGAAACGGTCGACTCTCCTACAATGAGCAGTTCTTC. This translates into CAGNGRLSYNEQFF.